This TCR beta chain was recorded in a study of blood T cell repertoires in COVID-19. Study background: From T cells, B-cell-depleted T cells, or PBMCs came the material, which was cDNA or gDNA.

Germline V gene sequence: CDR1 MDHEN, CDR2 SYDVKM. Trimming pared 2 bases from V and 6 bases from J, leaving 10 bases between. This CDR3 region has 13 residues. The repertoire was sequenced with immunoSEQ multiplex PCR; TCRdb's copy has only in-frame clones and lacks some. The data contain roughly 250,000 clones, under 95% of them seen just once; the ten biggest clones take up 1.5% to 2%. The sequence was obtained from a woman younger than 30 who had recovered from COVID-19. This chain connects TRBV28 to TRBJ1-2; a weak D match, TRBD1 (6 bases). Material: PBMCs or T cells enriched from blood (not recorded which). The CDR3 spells CASSLAGGDGYTF. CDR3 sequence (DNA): TGTGCCAGCAGTTTAGCGGGGGGCGATGGCTACACCTTC.